These T cell receptor beta chains were read from a single sample in a study of vaccination and CD4 T cells after COVID-19. In TCRdb, the PCR reads were re-called with MiXCR into one record per CDR3 protein. The table has roughly 15,000 distinct CDR3 sequences, 40% to 55% seen once. Their cognate antigens are unknown. The material was CD4+ T cells from blood, cultured in vitro, obtained before SARS-CoV-2 vaccination. The receptors derive from a human donor who received a COVID-19 vaccine. Both conserved end residues are part of each CDR3. A D gene is named only where the DNA matches it firmly. A row's size may be missing; if present it is once, few, many or a size class.

cdr3_aa cdr3_nt v_call clone_size d_call j_call
CSARDGRDRGGQPQHF TGCAGTGCTAGAGATGGTCGGGACAGGGGGGGTCAGCCCCAGCATTTT TRBV20-1 . TRBD1 TRBJ1-5
CAWSSSGVGELFF TGTGCCTGGAGTTCTAGCGGGGTCGGGGAGCTGTTTTTT TRBV30 few TRBD2 TRBJ2-2
CSAAQGFQETQYF TGCAGTGCTGCTCAAGGATTCCAAGAGACCCAGTACTTC TRBV20-1 few . TRBJ2-5
CASIFTGFLGELFF TGTGCCAGCATTTTCACAGGGTTTCTCGGGGAGCTGTTTTTT TRBV6-1 few . TRBJ2-2
CSASPPFSGGGQTDTQYF TGCAGTGCTAGCCCTCCGTTCAGCGGGGGGGGTCAGACAGATACGCAGTATTTT TRBV20-1 few TRBD2 TRBJ2-3
CASSLAIVGDQETQYF TGTGCCAGCAGTTTAGCGATTGTGGGGGACCAAGAGACCCAGTACTTC TRBV12-3/TRBV12-4 . . TRBJ2-5
CASRDRDRFTGELFF TGTGCCAGCAGGGACCGGGACAGGTTCACCGGGGAGCTGTTTTTT TRBV2 . TRBD1 TRBJ2-2
CASSEPSTDTQYF TGCGCCAGCAGTGAACCTAGCACAGATACGCAGTATTTT TRBV10-2 . . TRBJ2-3
CAWSSSGRSYNEQFF TGTGCCTGGAGTTCTAGCGGGCGATCCTACAATGAGCAGTTCTTC TRBV30 . TRBD2 TRBJ2-1
CASRQGSTDTQYF TGTGCCAGCAGACAGGGAAGCACAGATACGCAGTATTTT TRBV2 few . TRBJ2-3
CASSGSGDPYEQYF TGTGCCAGCAGTGGGAGCGGGGATCCCTACGAGCAGTACTTC TRBV6-1 . TRBD2 TRBJ2-7
CASIPGTADEKLFF TGTGCCAGCATCCCGGGGACCGCGGATGAAAAACTGTTTTTT TRBV2 once . TRBJ1-4
CATSDPLWPGELFF TGTGCCACCAGTGACCCCCTTTGGCCCGGGGAGCTGTTTTTT TRBV24-1 . . TRBJ2-2
CAWSPGTGINTEAFF TGTGCCTGGAGTCCCGGGACAGGGATCAACACTGAAGCTTTCTTT TRBV30 few TRBD1 TRBJ1-1
CASSRGILDYGYTF TGTGCCAGCAGCCGCGGGATACTGGACTATGGCTACACCTTC TRBV11-2 . . TRBJ1-2
CAINPRDRRPIGNQPQHF TGTGCCATCAACCCCCGGGACAGGCGTCCTATAGGCAATCAGCCCCAGCATTTT TRBV10-3 once TRBD1 TRBJ1-5
CAWRDLRLGISTDTQYF TGTGCCTGGAGGGACCTTCGGTTGGGGATTAGCACAGATACGCAGTATTTT TRBV30 . . TRBJ2-3
CSAHGQGGTEAFF TGCAGTGCACATGGACAGGGAGGAACTGAAGCTTTCTTT TRBV20-1 . TRBD1 TRBJ1-1
CASSISPTGTDTEAFF TGTGCCAGTAGTATCTCCCCCACCGGGACAGACACTGAAGCTTTCTTT TRBV19 few TRBD1 TRBJ1-1
CASSSTGGSTDTQYF TGTGCCAGTAGTAGTACGGGGGGGAGCACAGATACGCAGTATTTT TRBV19 . TRBD2 TRBJ2-3
CASSLQGENNSPLHF TGCGCCAGCAGCTTGCAAGGGGAGAATAATTCACCCCTCCACTTT TRBV5-1 . . TRBJ1-6
CASSGQGAAGGYTF TGCGCCAGCAGCGGACAGGGGGCGGCTGGGGGCTACACCTTC TRBV5-1 once TRBD1 TRBJ1-2
CASSPNGLGNTIYF TGTGCCAGCAGCCCGAATGGGCTCGGAAACACCATATATTTT TRBV7-2 . . TRBJ1-3
CASRSSGGPDTQYF TGTGCCAGCAGAAGCAGCGGGGGGCCAGATACGCAGTATTTT TRBV7-3 . TRBD2 TRBJ2-3
CASSARQGARSQHF TGTGCCAGTAGTGCCCGACAGGGGGCTCGGTCCCAGCATTTT TRBV19 large TRBD1 TRBJ1-5
CASSLNSPQETQYF TGCGCCAGCAGCCTGAACAGTCCCCAAGAGACCCAGTACTTC TRBV5-1 medium-sized . TRBJ2-5